This T cell receptor (beta chain) was sequenced during a study of blood T cell repertoires in COVID-19. Looking at the study overall: The United States, Italy and Spain supplied acute and convalescent COVID-19 samples. Sources were T cells, B-cell-depleted T cells, or PBMCs; the material itself was cDNA or gDNA.

TCRdb's copy holds only in-frame clones and misses some; the assay was immunoSEQ multiplex PCR. This table holds around 230,000 clones, 75% to 90% found once. A word on this clone: The identical CDR3 is also encoded by other nucleotide sequences in the sample.

The CDR3 is 13 amino acids. Trimming took 5 bases from V and 3 from J; bases not matched to a gene: 3. The germline V gene encodes CDR1 LNHDA and CDR2 SQIVND (reference sequence). Sequenced input: PBMCs or T cells enriched from blood (not recorded which). The chain recombines TRBV19 with TRBJ1-1; TRBD1 matches at 7 bases. This receptor was obtained from a middle-aged woman with acute COVID-19. Written as DNA, the CDR3 is TGTGCCAGTAGTCTCGACAGGGACACTGAAGCTTTCTTT. This encodes CASSLDRDTEAFF.